This TCR beta chain was captured in a study of OX40 agonist ivuxolimab in advanced cancers. Study details: Patients' therapy was ivuxolimab, an antibody that acts as an agonist of OX40 (CD134). Findings of the study overall: The investigators did not determine what antigen specificity the expanded peripheral T cells had.

A remark on this clone: What it binds is unknown.

Assay: immunoSEQ multiplex PCR; the TCRdb copy retains only in-frame clones and omits some. Of fewer than 65,000 clones listed, 80% to 90% are singletons. CDR1 and CDR2 (germline): SGHTS, YDEGEE. Between the trimmed V and J ends, which lost 4 bases and 5 bases, there was a span of 12 bases. The CDR3 is 14 amino acids. The input for sequencing was CD4+ or CD8+ T cells sorted from blood, taken in a trial of the OX40 agonist ivuxolimab. The TCR was taken from an adult with an advanced solid tumor such as melanoma, head and neck, liver or kidney cancer. The rearrangement joins TRBV5-8 to TRBJ2-2; D gene ambiguous. As DNA, the CDR3 is TGTGCCAGCAGCCTGCAAATCAATACCGGGGAGCTGTTTTTT. This gives the protein CASSLQINTGELFF.